The rows below give T cell receptor beta chains drawn from one sample of a study of glioma-infiltrating T cells after dendritic cell vaccination. Here immunoSEQ multiplex PCR was the method, and the copy in TCRdb shows in-frame clones only, minus some. The repertoire holds some 78,000 clones, with about 85% as singletons. The sample in question was blood, obtained after dendritic cell vaccination. Source of these receptors: a human donor with glioblastoma. The CDR3 runs from the conserved cysteine through the conserved F or W. Each record gives: V gene, D gene, J gene, clone size, CDR3 DNA, CDR3 protein. The D gene is left open where the match is weak. Not every row has a clone size; where given, it reads once, few, many or a size class.

>TRBV7-2|NA|TRBJ1-2|NA
TGTGCCAGCAGCTTAGGCACAAAAGCGGGGTATGGCTACACCTTC
CASSLGTKAGYGYTF
>TRBV15|NA|TRBJ2-2|NA
TGTGCCACCAGCAGAGAGGCGGAGGGTTTGGGTAGCGGGGAGCTGTTTTTT
CATSREAEGLGSGELFF
>TRBV7-2|NA|TRBJ2-7|NA
TGTGCCAGCAGCCGCCCCCCCGCGGATACCTACGAGCAGTACTTC
CASSRPPADTYEQYF
>TRBV2|NA|TRBJ1-5|NA
TGTGCCAGCAGGGCCCGGGATCCCGAGAGTCAGCCCCAGCATTTT
CASRARDPESQPQHF
>TRBV9|TRBD1|TRBJ2-1|NA
TGTGCCAGCAGCCCCCCACAGACAGGGGGTCGCGATGAGCAGTTCTTC
CASSPPQTGGRDEQFF
>TRBV28|TRBD2|TRBJ2-7|NA
TGTGCCAGCAGGACTAGCGGGAACTCCTACGAGCAGTACTTC
CASRTSGNSYEQYF
>TRBV15|NA|TRBJ1-5|NA
TGTGCCACCAGCAGAGAATTATTAGGGGATCAGCCCCAGCATTTT
CATSRELLGDQPQHF
>TRBV5-1|NA|TRBJ2-7|NA
TGCGCCAGCAGCCGAGGGGGGGAGTACTCCTACGAGCAGTACTTC
CASSRGGEYSYEQYF
>TRBV25-1|NA|TRBJ1-2|NA
TGTGCCAGCAGTATGCCCGACGGGTATGGCTACACCTTC
CASSMPDGYGYTF
>TRBV28|TRBD1|TRBJ1-3|NA
TGTGCCAGCAGTCGGACAGGCCTCTCTGGAAACACCATATATTTT
CASSRTGLSGNTIYF
>TRBV29-1|TRBD1|TRBJ2-7|NA
TGCAGCGGTCCCGGGACAGGGGGCGAAGGCTACGAGCAGTACTTC
CSGPGTGGEGYEQYF
>TRBV29-1|TRBD1|TRBJ2-7|NA
TGCAGCGTTGTTATGTACGGGACAGGGGTCCCCTACGAGCAGTACTTC
CSVVMYGTGVPYEQYF
>TRBV29-1|NA|TRBJ2-3|once
TGCAGCGTTGGAGGCCTCTCTAGCACAGATACGCAGTATTTT
CSVGGLSSTDTQYF
>TRBV7-3|TRBD2|TRBJ2-1|NA
TGTGCCAGCAGCTGGCGGGGGGGCGGAGAAAGTGAGCAGTTCTTC
CASSWRGGGESEQFF
>TRBV19|NA|TRBJ1-1|NA
TGTGCCAGTGGGGCCTGGCAGGGTAAGAGGACTGAAGCTTTCTTT
CASGAWQGKRTEAFF
>TRBV18|NA|TRBJ2-1|NA
TGTGCCAGCTCACCGGCAGGGATCTACAATGAGCAGTTCTTC
CASSPAGIYNEQFF
>TRBV30|TRBD1|TRBJ1-4|NA
TGTGCCTGGCCTCGAGACAGGGGGCCTGAAAAACTGTTTTTT
CAWPRDRGPEKLFF
>TRBV30|NA|TRBJ1-1|NA
TGTGCCTGTAAAACAGGGAACCGTCTCATGAACACTGAAGCTTTCTTT
CACKTGNRLMNTEAFF
>TRBV2|NA|TRBJ1-1|NA
TGTGCCAGCAGCGACAACTACTTTGGGGGGATCTTT
CASSDNYFGGIF
>TRBV19|NA|TRBJ2-7|NA
TGTGCCAGTAGTGGCGGGACAGTTCTCAACTACGAGCAGTACTTC
CASSGGTVLNYEQYF
>TRBV28|NA|TRBJ1-1|NA
TGTGCCAGCAGTTCGTTGAAACAGGGCAGAGTGGCTTTCTTT
CASSSLKQGRVAFF
>TRBV5-4|NA|TRBJ2-3|NA
TGTGCCAGCAGCTTGGCCCTAGGGGATGGCACAGATACGCAGTATTTT
CASSLALGDGTDTQYF
>TRBV18|NA|TRBJ1-4|once
TGTGCCAGCTCAGCAGAACAGGGATTCCGCGAAAAACTGTTTTTT
CASSAEQGFREKLFF
>TRBV28|TRBD2|TRBJ2-1|NA
TGTGCCAGCAGCGAAACTAGCGGGGGAATCTCCAATGAGCAGTTCTTC
CASSETSGGISNEQFF
>TRBV5-6|TRBD2|TRBJ2-1|NA
TGTGCCAGCAGCTTGGTAGGCGGGAGCATCTACAATGAGCAGTTCTTC
CASSLVGGSIYNEQFF
>TRBV5-4|NA|TRBJ2-5|NA
TGTGCCAGCAGCTACACCGCAGGGATAGAGACCCAGTACTTC
CASSYTAGIETQYF
>TRBV9|TRBD2|TRBJ2-1|NA
TGTGCCAGCAGCATCCAAGGACTAGGCGGAAATGAGCAGTTCTTC
CASSIQGLGGNEQFF
>TRBV6-6|TRBD2|TRBJ2-2|NA
TGTGCCAGCAGGAGGGACTACAACACCGGGGAGCTGTTTTTT
CASRRDYNTGELFF
>TRBV7-9|NA|TRBJ2-1|NA
TGTGCCAGCAGCCATGACAGATACAATGAGCAGTTCTTC
CASSHDRYNEQFF
>TRBV6-6|TRBD2|TRBJ2-5|few
TGTGCCAGCAGTTACCCCTCGACTAGCGGGTCAAAGACCCAGTACTTC
CASSYPSTSGSKTQYF
>TRBV2|NA|TRBJ1-1|few
TGTGCCAGCAGTGAAGCGAACAGGCCGAACACTGAAGCTTTCTTT
CASSEANRPNTEAFF
>TRBV19|TRBD1|TRBJ1-5|few
TGTGCCAGTAGTAGACAGGGCGATGGCAATCAGCCCCAGCATTTT
CASSRQGDGNQPQHF
>TRBV28|TRBD1|TRBJ1-3|once
TGTGCCAGCAGCACAGGGGTTAGGGGAAACACCATATATTTT
CASSTGVRGNTIYF
>TRBV4-1|TRBD1|TRBJ1-1|NA
TGCGCCAGCAGCGACGGACAGGGGAACACTGAAGCTTTCTTT
CASSDGQGNTEAFF
>TRBV23-1|NA|TRBJ2-5|NA
TGCGCCAGCAGTCAAGATCGGGGGGCTGGAGAGACCCAGTACTTC
CASSQDRGAGETQYF
>TRBV5-1|NA|TRBJ1-3|NA
TGCGCCAGCAGCTTGGAAACAGCTGGAAACACCATATATTTT
CASSLETAGNTIYF
>TRBV7-7|TRBD2|TRBJ2-2|once
TGTGCCAGCAGCTTAGGGACTAGCGGGAGTGTCGGGGAGCTGTTTTTT
CASSLGTSGSVGELFF
>TRBV5-1|NA|TRBJ1-2|NA
TGCGCCAGCAGCTTGGGCTTCGGGGAAAACTATGGCTACACCTTC
CASSLGFGENYGYTF
>TRBV7-2|NA|TRBJ2-4|NA
TGTGCCAGCACCGTTACAGTAGCCAAAAACATTCAGTACTTC
CASTVTVAKNIQYF
>TRBV4-1|TRBD1|TRBJ1-6|NA
TGCGCCAGCAGCCAAGAAATGTGGGACAGGGGAAACTCACCCCTCCACTTT
CASSQEMWDRGNSPLHF
>TRBV4-1|TRBD2|TRBJ2-5|NA
TGCGCCAGCAGCCAAGTGTTGGCGGGAGGTCAAGAGACCCAGTACTTC
CASSQVLAGGQETQYF
>TRBV7-9|NA|TRBJ2-1|NA
TGTGCCAGCAGCCCACAGGGTCTTGGGAATGAGCAGTTCTTC
CASSPQGLGNEQFF
>TRBV5-4|TRBD1|TRBJ2-7|many
TGCGCCAGCAGCCAAAGGACAGGGAGGGAGCAGTACTTC
CASSQRTGREQYF
>TRBV2|NA|TRBJ2-3|few
TGTGCCAGCAATCAGGGGCGCACAGATACGCAGTATTTT
CASNQGRTDTQYF